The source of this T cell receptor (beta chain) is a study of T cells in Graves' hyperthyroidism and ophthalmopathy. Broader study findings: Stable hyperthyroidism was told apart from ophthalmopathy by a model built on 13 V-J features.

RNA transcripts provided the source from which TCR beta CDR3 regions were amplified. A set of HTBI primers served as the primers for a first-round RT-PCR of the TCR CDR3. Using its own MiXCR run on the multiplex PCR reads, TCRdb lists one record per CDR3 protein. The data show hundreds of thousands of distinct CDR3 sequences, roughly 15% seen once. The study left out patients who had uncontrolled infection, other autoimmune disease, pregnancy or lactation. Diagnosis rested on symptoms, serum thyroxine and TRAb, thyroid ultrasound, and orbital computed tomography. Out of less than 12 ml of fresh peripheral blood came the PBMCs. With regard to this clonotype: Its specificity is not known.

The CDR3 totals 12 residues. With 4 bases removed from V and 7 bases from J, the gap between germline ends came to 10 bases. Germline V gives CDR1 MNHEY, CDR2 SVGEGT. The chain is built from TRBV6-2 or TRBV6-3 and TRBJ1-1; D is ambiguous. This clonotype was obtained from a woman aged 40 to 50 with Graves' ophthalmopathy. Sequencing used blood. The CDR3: CASSFAADEAFF. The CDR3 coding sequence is TGTGCCAGCAGTTTTGCGGCGGATGAAGCTTTCTTT.